This T cell receptor beta chain stems from a study of control samples from healthy donors and cancer patients. Assay: immunoSEQ multiplex PCR; the TCRdb copy retains only in-frame clones and omits some. The sample yields about 160,000 clones, approximately 93% seen once. Trimming took off 0 bases at V and 1 base at J, with 13 bases between the two ends. The CDR3 is made up of 18 amino acids. CDR1 and CDR2 from the germline V gene are SGHTA and FQGNSA. The sequenced material came from blood. The J gene is TRBJ2-6, the V gene TRBV7-2; D might be TRBD1 or TRBD2, each matching 6 bases. The sequence was collected from a woman between 35 and 50 years old in good health. CDR3 nucleotides: TGTGCCAGCAGCTTAGCCGGGGGCGGTGTTTCTGGGGCCAACGTCCTGACTTTC. Protein: CASSLAGGGVSGANVLTF.